This TCR beta chain stems from a study of regulatory T cells in long-lasting Graves disease. Overall study context: Persistent Graves' disease denoted over 5 years of antithyroid drugs plus positive TSH receptor antibodies. The study, taken as a whole, reports: It was peripheral blood alone, not thyroid tissue, that was studied.

To make TCR beta libraries, researchers used iRepertoire HTBI primers and Arm-PCR of CDR3 regions. TCRdb reprocessed the multiplex PCR reads via MiXCR and lists one record per CDR3 protein. Here the sample spans fewer than 400,000 distinct CDR3 sequences, about 19% being singletons. Time point of the sample: persistent/refractory GD, antithyroid drugs over 5 years with positive TRAb. With RNA extracted from PBMCs as input, the TCR library was made. Approximately 10-milliliter peripheral blood samples went into EDTA tubes. The CDR3 consists of 19 residues. Germline V gene data show CDR1 as MDHEN and CDR2 as SYDVKM. V lost 5 bases and J lost 0; bases outside the gene matches: 11. This clonotype has more than one count but fewer than ten. The antigen is not known.

The receptor's source is a female donor with Graves disease. The chain combines TRBV28 with TRBJ1-3, with 12 bases matching TRBD1. The sample was peripheral blood mononuclear cells (PBMCs), taken when the disease was refractory, from a patient treated with antithyroid drugs. In DNA form, the CDR3 reads TGTGCCAGCAGTCCCGCCGGGACAGGGGGCTCCTACTCTGGAAACACCATATATTTT. It encodes CASSPAGTGGSYSGNTIYF.